A selection of T cell receptor beta chains follows, all from one sample in a study of regulatory and conventional T cells in RAG deficiency. The method was immunoSEQ multiplex PCR; TCRdb's version includes in-frame clones alone and lacks a portion of them. The sample contains roughly 10,000 clones, around 94% of which appear only once. The sample consisted of CD4+ effector T cells sorted from blood. All receptors derive from a human donor with RAG deficiency presenting as severe combined immunodeficiency. The CDR3 runs from the conserved cysteine through the conserved F or W. Clone size is given for some rows only: seen once, a few or many times, or a class if the clone is expanded.

>TRBV25-1|NA
CASSESGDSHLGTQYF
>TRBV18|NA
CASSPPRGQETQYF
>TRBV11-3|NA
CASSPRQGAGDTQYF
>TRBV27|NA
CASSLTGFGANVLTF
>TRBV5-1|NA
CASRREGLSTGELFF
>TRBV4-3|once
CASSQGTLEVETQYF
>TRBV18|NA
CASSPMGTGGYEQYF
>TRBV13|NA
CASSSTGPYGYTF
>TRBV5-4|NA
CASSARGLPNYGYTF
>TRBV7-2|NA
CASSSRQGGYEQYF
>TRBV10-3|NA
CAIRTGGDYGYTF
>TRBV4-2|NA
CASSQDWDSSTDTQYF
>TRBV4-3|NA
CASSQEVWGPHPYEQYF
>TRBV6-6|NA
CASSRQGDYGYTF
>TRBV5-1|NA
CASSYDRGEETQYF
>TRBV7-2|NA
CASSRDRGRGETQYF
>TRBV4-3|NA
CASSQALRQGTSYEQYF
>TRBV5-1|NA
CASSTGTVVYEQYF
>TRBV9|NA
CASSVQGQGYNEQFF
>TRBV10-3|NA
CATNRGTSNTGELFF
>TRBV19|NA
CASSIRRYNQPQHF
>TRBV6-6|NA
CASSYDRPSAEAFF
>TRBV28|NA
CASSLNRGRWENEQFF
>TRBV28|few
CASSLSPRISYEQYF
>TRBV4-2|NA
CASSQDPSGQGGTDTQYF
>TRBV7-2|NA
CASGGTSGRQKQYF
>TRBV7-2|NA
CASSFYNQPQHF
>TRBV5-1|NA
CASSSSGTGGHEQYF
>TRBV10-1|NA
CASSPGYDEQYF
>TRBV7-3|NA
CASSLRGTANTGELFF
>TRBV28|NA
CASSMTGTALYEQYF
>TRBV19|NA
CASQLLAGGPYNEQFF
>TRBV7-2|NA
CASSLVILAASTDTQYF
>TRBV20-1|NA
CSARFQETQYF
>TRBV19|NA
CASSIQGANTGELFF
>TRBV5-5|NA
CASSLTPGPYRAFTDTQYF
>TRBV9|NA
CASSRVNEQFF
>TRBV27|NA
CASSPVNTDTQYF
>TRBV7-2|NA
CASGRAGTDTQYF
>TRBV14|NA
CASSRWDRAYYEQYF
>TRBV19|NA
CASSIGSSGANVLTF
>TRBV5-4|once
CASSHGQGGYTF
>TRBV7-2|NA
CASSLGTSGANVLTF
>TRBV10-2|NA
CASRISPGELFF
>TRBV4-3|NA
CASSQDHFPNQPQHF